One TCR beta chain is described in this entry. Its antigen remains undetermined. There are no base qualities to consult, and no much larger clone falls within one base. TCRbeta CDR3 regions were amplified from genomic DNA using the immunoSEQ Assay, a bias-controlled multiplex PCR. The study's processing was this. Nucleated cell counts per sample were estimated from amplification of reference gene primers within the assay. To quantify the absolute abundance of each unique TCRbeta CDR3 rearrangement, sequence reads were collapsed and filtered. For each sample, productive Simpson clonality was calculated as the square root of Simpson's diversity index across productive rearrangements. Not all clones reach the TCRdb copy of this immuneACCESS table, which keeps in-frame sequences only. Checked studies attribute under half of the gap to unresolved V genes and leave the rest unexplained. V, J and clone size derive from that table, while D and trimming were established from the DNA sequence. In all, the sample holds approximately 230,000 clones, and 75% to 90% of those were seen once. The ten most abundant clones make up over 2% of the sample.

The sample comes from a study of blood T cell repertoires in COVID-19 (dated by TCRdb to 2020 to 2022). Study-wide context: Samples from collaborators originated in the United States, Italy and Spain and spanned both the acute and convalescent phases of COVID-19. The prospective study material was composed of cDNA or gDNA derived from T cells, B-cell-depleted T cells, or PBMCs. Subjects who had been exposed to COVID-19, were actively infected with it, or had recovered from it provided the deeply sampled blood TCRbeta repertoires that made up the dataset. The repertoires were released in a freely available public database intended as a resource for research on the immune response to SARS-CoV-2. Samples were obtained from the ongoing ImmuneRACE study (first 160 participants) and from 1,000 to 1,500 subjects provided by 6 global collaborators. A de-identified subject ID, COVID-19 status, age in years and sex were almost always included in the sample metadata. Where HLA class I and class II types were available, the types were taken from metadata supplied by the sample provider, not from assay-based typing.

Samples from volunteer blood donors who had recovered from COVID-19 were contributed by a second Seattle source. The collaborating institutions used their own protocols to collect whole blood in K2EDTA tubes. For TCRbeta analysis, collaborators shipped samples in one of three forms: frozen whole blood, isolated PBMCs, or DNA extracted from either of those sample types. The paper as a whole reports these results and caveats: How much clinical and demographic metadata was included differed by source and by participant, and the metadata was provided uncurated.

Source material: peripheral blood. This clonotype was sampled from a man younger than 40 who had recovered from COVID-19.

The CDR3 region: CASSTAMNTEAFF. The nucleotides are TGTGCCAGCAGCACAGCCATGAACACTGAAGCTTTCTTT. In this chain, TRBV9 is recombined with TRBJ1-1; no confident D gene assignment can be made. V is shortened by 4 bases, J by 0 bases, and the region joining them spans 7 bases. The CDR3 spans 13 residues, from the cysteine through the phenylalanine. Kept here is only the CDR3 DNA, which spans 39 bases and is read in frame from base 1. For CDR1 and CDR2, the germline V gene lists SGDLS and YYNGEE.